The 31 T cell receptor beta chains reported below all come from one sample, sequenced in a study of post-analysis software for immune sequencing data (dated by TCRdb to 2015 to 2017). Summary of the overall study and its limitations: Several TRBV segments, including TRBV5-6, TRBV5-1 and TRBV20-1, were significantly more frequent in patients than controls.

Library preparation used PCR. The run used an Illumina HiSeq 2500. Unique molecular identifiers were incorporated into TCR beta cDNA libraries to reduce PCR and sequencing biases. TCRdb reran the public reads through fastp at Q25 and MiXCR, keeping productive beta chains. Entries are consolidated by CDR3 protein sequence, retaining the most common genes and DNA. This sample has about 540,000 distinct CDR3 sequences in its table, and approximately 31% of those were observed once. The top ten clonotypes cover around 6% of the sample. No antigens are known for them. Sequenced material: blood. These receptor sequences come from a girl aged 2-17 years with multiple sclerosis.

The gene calls are TRBV10-3 and TRBJ2-7, with D maybe TRBD1 (5 bases). This CDR3 is 14 amino acids long. Trimming removed 5 bases at V and 0 bases at J, with 11 bases between. Per germline, CDR1 ENHRY and CDR2 SYGVKD. CDR3 sequence reads: CAISNYRSSYEQYF. CDR3 nucleotides: TGTGCCATCAGTAATTACAGGTCCTCCTACGAGCAGTACTTC.

A few counts support this clonotype. This chain uses TRBV2 with TRBJ2-5; a possible D gene is TRBD1 (5 bases). The CDR3 runs 14 residues. Trimming shortened V by 1 base and J by 2 bases, and 8 bases separated the two germline ends. Germline CDR1 reads SNHLY; CDR2 reads FYNNEI. CDR3 nucleotide sequence: TGTGCCAGCAGTGAAGACAGGACACAAGAGACCCAGTACTTC. As protein: CASSEDRTQETQYF.

This clonotype was detected a few times. V is TRBV20-1 and J is TRBJ2-3, with a tentative D call TRBD1 (6 bases). Between the trimmed V and J ends, which lost 6 bases and 2 bases, there was a span of 18 bases. CDR3 size: 15 residues. Germline values: CDR1 DFQATT, CDR2 SNEGSKA (reference sequence). The CDR3 DNA reads as TGCAGTGCCGCGAGACGGCAGGGGTCCACAGATACGCAGTATTTT. Amino acid sequence: CSAARRQGSTDTQYF.

The chain links TRBV5-6 to TRBJ1-4, with 9 bases identical to TRBD1. Germline V lookup: CDR1 SGHDT, CDR2 YYEEEE. The CDR3 covers 16 residues. V lost 4 bases and J lost 6; bases outside the gene matches: 10. CDR3 sequence reads: CASSIDPGQGHEKLFF. CDR3 coding DNA: TGTGCCAGCAGCATAGATCCGGGACAGGGCCATGAAAAACTGTTTTTT.

The chain recombines TRBV7-2 with TRBJ1-2; 9 positions match TRBD1. The CDR3 totals 15 residues. V lost 3 bases and J lost 4; bases outside the gene matches: 6. Germline values: CDR1 SGHTA, CDR2 FQGNSA. CDR3 in DNA: TGTGCCAGCAGCTTGAGGGACAGGGCCCTCTATGGCTACACCTTC. Protein sequence: CASSLRDRALYGYTF. The variable domain in full, completed from reference TRBV7-2 and TRBJ1-2, reads GAGVSQSPSNKVTEKGKDVELRCDPISGHTALYWYRQSLGQGLEFLIYFQGNSAPDKSGLPSDRFSAERTGGSVSTLTIQRTQQEDSAVYLCASSLRDRALYGYTFGSGTRLTVV.

This clonotype was observed many times. The chain couples TRBV12-3 or TRBV12-4 to TRBJ1-6; the D is unclear. The CDR3 contains 13 residues. V shed 5 bases and J shed 9 bases, with 11 bases lying between them. CDR3 nucleotides: TGTGCCAGCAGTGGGATTCAAAGTTCACCCCTCCACTTT. This translates into CASSGIQSSPLHF.

The chain recombines TRBV28 with TRBJ1-4; 7 bases match TRBD1. Germline V gives CDR1 MDHEN, CDR2 SYDVKM. J lost 5 bases, V lost 6 bases, and 6 bases had no gene match. The CDR3 contains 14 residues. CDR3 sequence reads: CASSSDRRNEKLFF. CDR3 bases: TGTGCCAGCAGCTCGGACAGGAGGAATGAAAAACTGTTTTTT.

This chain joins TRBV28 and TRBJ2-5, with TRBD1 identical over 7 bases. The trim removed 1 base at V and 4 bases at J, leaving 15 bases unmatched. CDR1 is MDHEN, CDR2 SYDVKM, per germline. The CDR3 runs to 18 residues. CDR3 region: CASSLYGRGYFGSETQYF. Written as DNA, the CDR3 is TGTGCCAGCAGTTTATACGGCAGGGGGTATTTTGGCTCAGAGACCCAGTACTTC.

The V gene is TRBV29-1, the J gene TRBJ1-1, with a tentative D call TRBD1 (5 bases). Looked up from germline, CDR1 is SQVTM and CDR2 is ANQGSEA. The CDR3 sequence is 14 residues long. V was pared by 4 bases and J by 4 bases, with 16 bases between. CDR3 loop: CSVGGARVVTEAFF. The CDR3 nucleotides read TGCAGCGTTGGAGGGGCCAGGGTGGTCACTGAAGCTTTCTTT.

This chain connects TRBV27 to TRBJ2-7, with a tentative D call TRBD1 (7 bases). CDR1 and CDR2 (germline): MNHEY, SMNVEV (reference sequence). V shed 5 bases and J shed 2 bases, with 16 bases lying between them. The CDR3 is made up of 15 amino acids. DNA of the CDR3: TGTGCCAGCAGTACTCGACAGGGAGGTCCCTACGAGCAGTACTTC. This encodes CASSTRQGGPYEQYF.

The rearrangement joins TRBV6-1 to TRBJ1-2; possible D gene TRBD1, 6 bases. V was cut by 5 bases and J by 3 bases, with 10 bases left in between. This CDR3 is built from 13 residues. The V gene's germline CDR1 is MNHNS and CDR2 SASEGT. The DNA for the CDR3 is TGTGCCAGCAGTATGACAGGATACTATGGCTACACCTTC. Translating it yields CASSMTGYYGYTF.

The CDR3 DNA follows: TGCGCCAGCAGGCCCGGACTAGCGGGGGGGAGGGGAGATACGCAGTATTTT. Translating it yields CASRPGLAGGRGDTQYF. This rearrangement joins TRBV5-1 to TRBJ2-3; 15 nucleotides align to TRBD2. The germline V gene encodes CDR1 SGHRS and CDR2 YFSETQ. J gave up 5 bases and V 5 bases, and 9 bases lay outside the gene matches. This CDR3 has 17 amino acids. The whole variable domain, remainder taken from reference TRBV5-1 and TRBJ2-3, is KAGVTQTPRYLIKTRGQQVTLSCSPISGHRSVSWYQQTPGQGLQFLFEYFSETQRNKGNFPGRFSGRQFSNSRSEMNVSTLELGDSALYLCASRPGLAGGRGDTQYFGPGTRLTVL.

This chain uses TRBV29-1 with TRBJ1-1; D is ambiguous. CDR1 is SQVTM and CDR2 is ANQGSEA in the germline V gene. Trimming stripped 3 bases from V and 1 base from J, with 6 bases between. The length of the CDR3 is 12 residues. CDR3 nucleotide sequence: TGCAGCGTTGACAACAGGAACACTGAAGCTTTCTTT. Amino acid sequence: CSVDNRNTEAFF. The complete variable domain, with remaining parts taken from reference TRBV29-1 and TRBJ1-1, reads SAVISQKPSRDICQRGTSLTIQCQVDSQVTMMFWYRQQPGQSLTLIATANQGSEATYESGFVIDKFPISRPNLTFSTLTVSNMSPEDSSIYLCSVDNRNTEAFFGQGTRLTVV.

V gene TRBV9 combines with J gene TRBJ2-7; D not resolved. The CDR3 totals 15 residues. CDR1 SGDLS and CDR2 YYNGEE come from the germline V gene. Trimming took off 4 bases at V and 2 bases at J, with 16 bases between the two ends. The CDR3 loop reads CASSPRTDTTYEQYF. CDR3 DNA: TGTGCCAGCAGCCCTCGAACCGACACTACCTACGAGCAGTACTTC.

This rearrangement joins TRBV5-1 to TRBJ1-1; the D is unclear. V lost 4 bases to trimming and J lost 3 bases, with 13 bases between them. Germline CDR1 is SGHRS and CDR2 is YFSETQ. The CDR3 is made up of 14 amino acids. Here the CDR3 reads CASSLLGWYTEAFF. CDR3 nucleotide sequence: TGCGCCAGCAGCCTCCTGGGGTGGTACACTGAAGCTTTCTTT.

This chain uses TRBV28 with TRBJ1-4; TRBD1 is a possible D gene (5 bases). CDR3 length: 13 residues. Looked up from germline, CDR1 is MDHEN and CDR2 is SYDVKM. V gave up 3 bases and J gave up 11 bases, with 13 bases separating them. The CDR3 region has the DNA TGTGCCAGCAGTTTTCTGTCAGGGAAGAAACTGTTTTTT. Translation: CASSFLSGKKLFF.

The CDR3 nucleotides are TGCGCCAGCAGCTTGGGGGGACTAGCGGAAAGCTCCTACAATGAGCAGTTCTTC. It specifies CASSLGGLAESSYNEQFF. This sequence joins TRBV5-1 and TRBJ2-1, with 11 bases matching TRBD2. V shed 0 bases and J 0 bases; nucleotides not matched to a gene: 5. The germline gives CDR1 SGHRS, CDR2 YFSETQ. The CDR3 is 18 residues long.

This sequence joins TRBV15 and TRBJ2-1, with D unresolved. The CDR3 runs to 11 residues. The V end lost 4 bases, the J end lost 5 bases, and 3 bases lay between the germline ends. Germline V lookup: CDR1 LNHNV, CDR2 YYDKDF (reference sequence). The CDR3 loop is CATSTHNEQFF. For the CDR3, the DNA is TGTGCCACCAGCACCCACAATGAGCAGTTCTTC. Full variable domain (rest looked up from reference TRBV15 and TRBJ2-1): DAMVIQNPRYQVTQFGKPVTLSCSQTLNHNVMYWYQQKSSQAPKLLFHYYDKDFNNEADTPDNFQSRRPNTSFCFLDIRSPGLGDTAMYLCATSTHNEQFFGPGTRLTVL.

The table lists this clonotype with a few counts. The rearrangement uses TRBV5-1 and TRBJ2-3; 7 bases line up with TRBD2. V shed 4 bases, J shed 2 bases, and the junction held 7 bases outside the gene matches. The germline V gene has CDR1 SGHRS and CDR2 YFSETQ. The CDR3 runs 15 residues. CDR3: CASSTGLEATDTQYF. The CDR3 DNA reads TGCGCCAGCAGCACCGGACTAGAGGCCACAGATACGCAGTATTTT.

This clonotype was recorded at least ten times. The chain is built from TRBV5-1 and TRBJ2-3; 7 bases fit TRBD2. The V and J ends lost 0 bases and 0 bases, in that order; junction bases with no gene match: 1. Germline CDR1 SGHRS, CDR2 YFSETQ. This CDR3 region has 15 residues. The CDR3 bases are TGCGCCAGCAGCTTGGCAGCGGGAAGCACAGATACGCAGTATTTT. Translation gives CASSLAAGSTDTQYF.

This clonotype was counted ten times or more. The rearrangement joins TRBV12-3 or TRBV12-4 to TRBJ2-5, with 9 bases identical to TRBD1. This CDR3 region has 15 residues. Trimming removed 6 bases from V and 3 bases from J; junction bases left unmatched: 8. The CDR3 loop reads CASSFPGQGKETQYF. The CDR3 nucleotides read TGTGCCAGCAGCTTCCCCGGACAGGGGAAAGAGACCCAGTACTTC.

On this clonotype: The junction and the germline gene differ at one end; a read error may be behind it. The J gene is TRBJ2-1, the V gene TRBV20-1; the match to TRBD2 covers 13 bases. CDR3 length: 16 residues. Germline CDR1 and CDR2: DFQATT and SNEGSKA (reference sequence). In DNA, the CDR3 is TGCGGTGTCCCCGGGACTAGCGGGGCCTTAGGGAATGGGCAGTTCTTC. Protein: CGVPGTSGALGNGQFF.

This clonotype was found a few times. The chain employs TRBV12-3 or TRBV12-4 and TRBJ2-1; 8 positions match TRBD1. Losses at the gene ends were 6 bases for V and 0 bases for J; bases not matched to a gene: 16. This CDR3 contains 19 residues. The CDR3 loop reads CASSPGQEPLMPSYNEQFF. The CDR3 DNA is TGTGCCAGCAGCCCGGGACAGGAACCTTTAATGCCCTCCTACAATGAGCAGTTCTTC.

With regard to this clonotype: Germline and junction disagree at one end, which may indicate a read error. The chain links TRBV20-1 to TRBJ1-5; no definite D call. There are 13 residues in the CDR3. Germline CDR1 reads DFQATT; CDR2 reads SNEGSKA (reference sequence). The CDR3 protein is CSASGYSNRPQHF. CDR3 nucleotide sequence: TGCAGTGCTTCAGGTTATAGCAATCGGCCCCAGCATTTT.

CDR3 protein: CSALGLAGVDEQFF. CDR3 DNA: TGCAGTGCCTTGGGACTAGCGGGGGTGGATGAGCAGTTCTTC. V usage is TRBV20-1 and J usage is TRBJ2-1; 14 bases fit TRBD2. The CDR3 loop spans 14 amino acids. Germline CDR1 reads DFQATT; CDR2 reads SNEGSKA (reference sequence). V lost 6 bases and J lost 8; bases outside the gene matches: 6.

The CDR3 nucleotides read TGTGCCAGCAGCTCCGTGATTTATAATTCACCCCTCCACTTT. Translated, it gives CASSSVIYNSPLHF. V gene TRBV7-9 combines with J gene TRBJ1-6; D not resolved. The CDR3 covers 14 residues. Between the trimmed V and J ends, which lost 4 bases and 4 bases, there was a span of 8 bases. The germline V gene encodes CDR1 SEHNR and CDR2 FQNEAQ (reference sequence).

This clonotype was seen a handful of times. The genes are TRBV18 and TRBJ1-2, with TRBD1 matching 10 bases. V lost 3 bases to trimming and J lost 2 bases; unmatched junction nucleotides: 3. The CDR3 extends over 15 amino acids. Germline CDR1 reads KGHSH; CDR2 reads LQKENI. The CDR3 sequence is CASSPGTGANYGYTF. In DNA, the CDR3 is TGTGCCAGCTCACCTGGGACAGGGGCAAACTATGGCTACACCTTC. Full variable domain (missing parts from reference TRBV18 and TRBJ1-2): NAGVMQNPRHLVRRRGQEARLRCSPMKGHSHVYWYRQLPEEGLKFMVYLQKENIIDESGMPKERFSAEFPKEGPSILRIQQVVRGDSAAYFCASSPGTGANYGYTFGSGTRLTVV.

The chain is built from TRBV24-1 and TRBJ2-5; perhaps TRBD1 as D (6 bases). The CDR3 loop spans 15 amino acids. From germline, CDR1 is KGHDR and CDR2 SFDVKD. V was shortened by 5 bases and J by 3 bases, with 15 bases between the two germline ends. DNA of the CDR3: TGTGCCACCAGTGCCCTAGGACAGACAAAAGAGACCCAGTACTTC. It translates to CATSALGQTKETQYF.

The V call is TRBV14, the J call TRBJ2-3, with 7 bases that match TRBD1. Unmatched junction bases numbered 7, after V lost 3 bases and J lost 1 base. Germline V lookup: CDR1 SGHDN, CDR2 FVKESK. CDR3 length: 16 amino acids. The CDR3 nucleotides are TGTGCCAGCAGCCAGAGGACAGGAACCGGCACAGATACGCAGTATTTT. Translation gives CASSQRTGTGTDTQYF.

This CDR3 is CASSLQAYEQYF. The CDR3 DNA sequence: TGTGCCAGCAGTTTACAGGCGTACGAGCAGTACTTC. The chain carries TRBV12-3 or TRBV12-4 and TRBJ2-5; D is uncertain. The last part of the DNA fits TRBJ2-7 better; the J call may be wrong. The CDR3 totals 12 residues.

To note about this clonotype: The junction differs from germline at one of its ends, possibly a read error. The chain recombines TRBV2 with TRBJ2-4; a weak D match, TRBD2 (6 bases). The end of the DNA aligns better with TRBJ2-5, so the J call may be wrong. This CDR3 comprises 13 residues. Germline CDR1 reads SNHLY; CDR2 reads FYNNEI. CDR3: CAGSGGTKETQYF. In nucleotides, the CDR3 is TGTGCCGGCAGCGGCGGGACGAAAGAGACCCAGTACTTC.